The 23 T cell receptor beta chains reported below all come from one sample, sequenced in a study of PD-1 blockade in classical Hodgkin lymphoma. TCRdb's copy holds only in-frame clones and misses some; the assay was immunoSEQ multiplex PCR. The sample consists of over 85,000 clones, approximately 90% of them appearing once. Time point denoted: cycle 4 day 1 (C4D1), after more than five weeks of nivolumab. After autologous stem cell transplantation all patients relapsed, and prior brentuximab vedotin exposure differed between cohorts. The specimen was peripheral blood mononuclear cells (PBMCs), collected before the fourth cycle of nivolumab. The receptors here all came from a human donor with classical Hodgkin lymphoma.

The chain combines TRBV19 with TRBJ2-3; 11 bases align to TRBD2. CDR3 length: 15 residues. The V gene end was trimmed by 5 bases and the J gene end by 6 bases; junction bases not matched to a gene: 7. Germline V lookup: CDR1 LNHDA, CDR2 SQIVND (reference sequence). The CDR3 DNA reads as TGTGCCAGTAGTCGGCTAGCGGGGGGTGTGGATACGCAGTATTTT. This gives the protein CASSRLAGGVDTQYF.

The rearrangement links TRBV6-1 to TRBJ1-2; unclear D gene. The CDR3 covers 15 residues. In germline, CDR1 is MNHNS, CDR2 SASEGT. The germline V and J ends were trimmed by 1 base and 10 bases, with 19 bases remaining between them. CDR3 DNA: TGTGCCAGCAGTGAAGTTACGGATGCCTACCACCTCTACACCTTC. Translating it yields CASSEVTDAYHLYTF.

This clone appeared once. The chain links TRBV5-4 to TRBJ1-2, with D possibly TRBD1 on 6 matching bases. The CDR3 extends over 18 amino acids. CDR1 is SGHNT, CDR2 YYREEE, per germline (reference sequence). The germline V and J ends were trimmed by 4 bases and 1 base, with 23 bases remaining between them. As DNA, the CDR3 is TGTGCCAGCAGCAACCCGCCCGGCCACAGGGACTATAACTATGGCTACACCTTC. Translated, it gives CASSNPPGHRDYNYGYTF.

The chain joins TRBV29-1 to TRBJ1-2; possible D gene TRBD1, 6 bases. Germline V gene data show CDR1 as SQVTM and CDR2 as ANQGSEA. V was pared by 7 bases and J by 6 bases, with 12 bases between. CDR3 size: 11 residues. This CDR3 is CSGGGGDGYTF. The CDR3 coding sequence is TGCAGCGGGGGAGGGGGAGATGGCTACACCTTC.

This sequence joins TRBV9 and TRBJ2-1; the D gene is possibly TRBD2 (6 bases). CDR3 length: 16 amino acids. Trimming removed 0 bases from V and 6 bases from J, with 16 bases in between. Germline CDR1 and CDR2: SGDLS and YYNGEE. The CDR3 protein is CASSVARLGGFNEQFF. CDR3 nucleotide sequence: TGTGCCAGCAGCGTAGCTCGGCTCGGGGGATTCAATGAGCAGTTCTTC.

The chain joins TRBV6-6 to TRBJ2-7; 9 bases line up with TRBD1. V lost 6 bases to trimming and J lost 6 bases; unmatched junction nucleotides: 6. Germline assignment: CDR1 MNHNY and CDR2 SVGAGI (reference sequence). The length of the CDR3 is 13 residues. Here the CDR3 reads CASSRTGEGEQYF. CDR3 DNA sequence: TGTGCCAGCAGCCGGACAGGGGAAGGCGAGCAGTACTTC.

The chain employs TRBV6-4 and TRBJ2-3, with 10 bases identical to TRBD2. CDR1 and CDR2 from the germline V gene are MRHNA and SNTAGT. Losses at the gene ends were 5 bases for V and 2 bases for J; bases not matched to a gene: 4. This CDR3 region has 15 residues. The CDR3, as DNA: TGTGCCAGCAGTCACAGCGGGGGGGACACAGATACGCAGTATTTT. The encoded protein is CASSHSGGDTDTQYF.

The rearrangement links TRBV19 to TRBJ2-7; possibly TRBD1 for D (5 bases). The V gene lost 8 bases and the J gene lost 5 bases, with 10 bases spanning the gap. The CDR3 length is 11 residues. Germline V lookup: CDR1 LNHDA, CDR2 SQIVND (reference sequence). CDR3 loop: CASQGWDEQYF. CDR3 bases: TGTGCCAGTCAGGGTTGGGACGAGCAGTACTTC.

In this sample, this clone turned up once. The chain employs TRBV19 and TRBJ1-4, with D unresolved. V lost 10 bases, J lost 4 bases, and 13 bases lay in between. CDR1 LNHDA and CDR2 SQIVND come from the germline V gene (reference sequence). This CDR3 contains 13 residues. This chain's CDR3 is CATENGINEKLFF. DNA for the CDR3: TGTGCCACTGAAAACGGAATTAATGAAAAACTGTTTTTT.

The CDR3 reads CASSATRSGEINEQFF. The CDR3 DNA is TGTGCCAGCAGTGCCACGAGAAGCGGGGAGATCAATGAGCAGTTCTTC. This chain joins TRBV6-1 and TRBJ2-1, with 7 bases lining up with TRBD2. This CDR3 has 16 amino acids. The V and J ends lost 4 bases and 6 bases, in that order; junction bases with no gene match: 12. Germline CDR1 MNHNS, CDR2 SASEGT.

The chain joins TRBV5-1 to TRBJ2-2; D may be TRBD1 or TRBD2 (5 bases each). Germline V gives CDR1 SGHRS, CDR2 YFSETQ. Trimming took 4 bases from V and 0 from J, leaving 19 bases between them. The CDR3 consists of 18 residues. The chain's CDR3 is CASSAQGGFFANTGELFF. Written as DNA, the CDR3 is TGCGCCAGCAGCGCCCAGGGCGGGTTCTTCGCGAACACCGGGGAGCTGTTTTTT.

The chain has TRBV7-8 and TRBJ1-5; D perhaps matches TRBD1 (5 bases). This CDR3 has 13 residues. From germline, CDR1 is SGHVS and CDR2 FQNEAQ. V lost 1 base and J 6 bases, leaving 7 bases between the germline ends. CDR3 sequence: CASSLGGGQPQHF. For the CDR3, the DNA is TGTGCCAGCAGCTTAGGGGGGGGTCAGCCCCAGCATTTT.

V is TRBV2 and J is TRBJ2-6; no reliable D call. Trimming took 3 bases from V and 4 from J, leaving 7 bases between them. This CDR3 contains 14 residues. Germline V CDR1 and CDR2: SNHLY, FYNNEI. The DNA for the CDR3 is TGTGCCAGCAGTGATGATTACGGGGCCAACGTCCTGACTTTC. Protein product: CASSDDYGANVLTF.

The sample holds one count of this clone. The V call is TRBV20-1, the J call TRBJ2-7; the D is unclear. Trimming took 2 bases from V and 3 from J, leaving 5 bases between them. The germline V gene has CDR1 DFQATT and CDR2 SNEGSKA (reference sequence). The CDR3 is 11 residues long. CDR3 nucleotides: TGCAGTGCTAGAATCGGCTACGAGCAGTACTTC. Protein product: CSARIGYEQYF.

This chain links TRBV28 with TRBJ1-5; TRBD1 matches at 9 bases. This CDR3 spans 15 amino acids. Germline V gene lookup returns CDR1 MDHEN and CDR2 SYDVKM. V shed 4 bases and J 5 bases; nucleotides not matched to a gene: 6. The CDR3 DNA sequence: TGTGCCAGCAGTTCACCGGGACAGGGAGATCAGCCCCAGCATTTT. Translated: CASSSPGQGDQPQHF.

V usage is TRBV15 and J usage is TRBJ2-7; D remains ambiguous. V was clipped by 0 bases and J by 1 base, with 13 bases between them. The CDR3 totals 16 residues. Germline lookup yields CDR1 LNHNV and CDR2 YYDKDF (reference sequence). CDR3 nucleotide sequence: TGTGCCACCAGCAGAGATCTTTGGAGCCGTTCCTACGAGCAGTACTTC. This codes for CATSRDLWSRSYEQYF.

The CDR3 DNA sequence: TGTGCCAGTGGGGTTGGGGGGTTGGACGGTGGGCCCCAGCATTTT. Its translation is CASGVGGLDGGPQHF. The gene calls are TRBV2 and TRBJ1-5; maybe TRBD1 (5 bases). This CDR3 has 15 amino acids. The germline V gene has CDR1 SNHLY and CDR2 FYNNEI. Trimming cost V 9 bases and J 9 bases, with 24 bases left between them.

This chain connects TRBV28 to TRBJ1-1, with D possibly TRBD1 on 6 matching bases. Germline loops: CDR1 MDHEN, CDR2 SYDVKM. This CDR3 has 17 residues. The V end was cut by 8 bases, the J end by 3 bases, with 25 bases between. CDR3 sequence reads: CASFRTLDKQGDTEAFF. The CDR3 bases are TGTGCCAGCTTCCGCACATTAGACAAACAGGGTGACACTGAAGCTTTCTTT.

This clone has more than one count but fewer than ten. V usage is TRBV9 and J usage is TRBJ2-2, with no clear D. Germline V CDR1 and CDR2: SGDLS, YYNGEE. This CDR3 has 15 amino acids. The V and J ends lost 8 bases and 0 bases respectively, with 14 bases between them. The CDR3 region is CASNGDLTNTGELFF. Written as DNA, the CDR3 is TGTGCCAGTAACGGAGATTTGACGAACACCGGGGAGCTGTTTTTT. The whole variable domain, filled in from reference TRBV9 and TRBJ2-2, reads DSGVTQTPKHLITATGQRVTLRCSPRSGDLSVYWYQQSLDQGLQFLIQYYNGEERAKGNILERFSAQQFPDLHSELNLSSLELGDSALYFCASNGDLTNTGELFFGEGSRLTVL.

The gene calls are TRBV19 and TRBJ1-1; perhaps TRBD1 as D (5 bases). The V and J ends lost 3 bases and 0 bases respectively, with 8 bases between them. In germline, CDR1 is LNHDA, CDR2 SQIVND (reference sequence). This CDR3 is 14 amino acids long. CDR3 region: CASSIRGMNTEAFF. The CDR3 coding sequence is TGTGCCAGTAGTATCCGGGGGATGAACACTGAAGCTTTCTTT.

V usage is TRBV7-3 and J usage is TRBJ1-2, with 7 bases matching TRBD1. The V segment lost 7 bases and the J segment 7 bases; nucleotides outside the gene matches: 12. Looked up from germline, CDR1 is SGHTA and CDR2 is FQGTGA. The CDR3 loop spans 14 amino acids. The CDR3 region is CASNIRDSASGYTF. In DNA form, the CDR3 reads TGTGCCAGCAACATTCGGGACAGTGCGTCTGGCTACACCTTC.

Here the CDR3 reads CASSADLSQPQHF. The CDR3 coding sequence is TGTGCCAGCAGCGCGGACCTAAGTCAGCCCCAGCATTTT. This rearrangement joins TRBV7-6 to TRBJ1-5; D ambiguous. Germline CDR1 is SGHVS and CDR2 is FNYEAQ. This CDR3 is 13 amino acids long. The V end was cut by 5 bases, the J end by 6 bases, with 11 bases between.

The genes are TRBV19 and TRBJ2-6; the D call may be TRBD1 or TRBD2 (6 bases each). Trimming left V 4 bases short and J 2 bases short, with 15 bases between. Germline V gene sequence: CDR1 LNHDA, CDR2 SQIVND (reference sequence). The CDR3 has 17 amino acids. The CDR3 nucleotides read TGTGCCAGTAGTACATGGGGGCGGGGTACTGGGGCCAACGTCCTGACTTTC. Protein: CASSTWGRGTGANVLTF.